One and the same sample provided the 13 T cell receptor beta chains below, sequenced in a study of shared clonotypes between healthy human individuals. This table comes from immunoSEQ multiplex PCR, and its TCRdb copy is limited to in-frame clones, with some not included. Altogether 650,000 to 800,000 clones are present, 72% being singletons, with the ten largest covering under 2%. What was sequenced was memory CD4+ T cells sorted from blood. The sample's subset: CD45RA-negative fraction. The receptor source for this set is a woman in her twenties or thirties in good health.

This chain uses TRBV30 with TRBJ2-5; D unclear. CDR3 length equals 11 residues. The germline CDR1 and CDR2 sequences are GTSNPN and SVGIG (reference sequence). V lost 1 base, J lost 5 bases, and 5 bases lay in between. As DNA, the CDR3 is TGTGCCTGGAGTGGAGGCGAGACCCAGTACTTC. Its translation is CAWSGGETQYF.

CDR3 sequence: CASSFGRDNEQFF. In nucleotides, the CDR3 is TGTGCCAGCAGCTTCGGCAGGGACAATGAGCAGTTCTTC. J is TRBJ2-1 and V is TRBV7-8, with D possibly being TRBD1 (5 bases). The CDR3 spans 13 residues. Trimming removed 3 bases from V and 5 bases from J, with 8 bases in between. Germline V CDR1 and CDR2: SGHVS, FQNEAQ.

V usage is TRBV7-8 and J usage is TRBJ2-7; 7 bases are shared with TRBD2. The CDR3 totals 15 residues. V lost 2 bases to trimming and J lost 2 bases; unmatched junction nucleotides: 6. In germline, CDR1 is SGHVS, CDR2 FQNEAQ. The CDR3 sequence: CASSLSGGSTYEQYF. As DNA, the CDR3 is TGTGCCAGCAGCTTAAGTGGCGGGAGTACCTACGAGCAGTACTTC.

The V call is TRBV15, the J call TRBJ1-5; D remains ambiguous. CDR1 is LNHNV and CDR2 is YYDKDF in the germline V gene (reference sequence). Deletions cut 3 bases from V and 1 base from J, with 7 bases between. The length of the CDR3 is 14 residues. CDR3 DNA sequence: TGTGCCACCAGCAGGGAACACAGCAATCAGCCCCAGCATTTT. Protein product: CATSREHSNQPQHF.

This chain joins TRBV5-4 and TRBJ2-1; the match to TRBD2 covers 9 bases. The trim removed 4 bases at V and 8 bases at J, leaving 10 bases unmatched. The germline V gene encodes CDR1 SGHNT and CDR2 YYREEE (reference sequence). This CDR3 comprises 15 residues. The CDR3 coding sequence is TGTGCCAGCAGCACAAGACTAGCGGTGGAGGATGAGCAGTTCTTC. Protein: CASSTRLAVEDEQFF.

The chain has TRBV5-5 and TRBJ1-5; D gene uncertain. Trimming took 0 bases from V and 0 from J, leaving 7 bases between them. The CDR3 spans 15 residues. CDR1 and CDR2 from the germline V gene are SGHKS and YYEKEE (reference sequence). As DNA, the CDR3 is TGTGCCAGCAGCTTGGAGGGTTTTAGCAATCAGCCCCAGCATTTT. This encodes CASSLEGFSNQPQHF.

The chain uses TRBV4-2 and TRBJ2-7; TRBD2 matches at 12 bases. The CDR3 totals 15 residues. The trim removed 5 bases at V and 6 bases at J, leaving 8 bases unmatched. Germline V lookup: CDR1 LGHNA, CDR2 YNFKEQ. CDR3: CASSLVLAGGIEQYF. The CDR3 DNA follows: TGTGCCAGCAGCTTGGTTCTAGCGGGAGGGATCGAGCAGTACTTC.

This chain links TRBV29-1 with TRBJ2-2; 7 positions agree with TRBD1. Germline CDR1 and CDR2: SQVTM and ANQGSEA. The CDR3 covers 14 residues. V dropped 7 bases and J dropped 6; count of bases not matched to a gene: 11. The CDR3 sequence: CSGSGQDRAGELFF. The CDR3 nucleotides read TGCAGCGGTTCCGGACAGGACCGCGCCGGGGAGCTGTTTTTT.

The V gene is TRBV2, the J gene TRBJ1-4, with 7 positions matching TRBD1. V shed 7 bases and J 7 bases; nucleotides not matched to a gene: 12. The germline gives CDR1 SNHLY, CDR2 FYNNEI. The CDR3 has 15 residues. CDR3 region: CASMSVGGGGEKLFF. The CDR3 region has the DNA TGTGCCAGCATGTCGGTAGGGGGCGGTGGTGAAAAACTGTTTTTT.

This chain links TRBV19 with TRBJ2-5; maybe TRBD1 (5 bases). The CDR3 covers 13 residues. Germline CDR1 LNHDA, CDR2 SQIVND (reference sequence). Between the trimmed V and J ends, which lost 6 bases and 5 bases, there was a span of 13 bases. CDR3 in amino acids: CASRTQASETQYF. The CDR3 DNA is TGTGCCAGTAGGACACAGGCGTCGGAGACCCAGTACTTC.

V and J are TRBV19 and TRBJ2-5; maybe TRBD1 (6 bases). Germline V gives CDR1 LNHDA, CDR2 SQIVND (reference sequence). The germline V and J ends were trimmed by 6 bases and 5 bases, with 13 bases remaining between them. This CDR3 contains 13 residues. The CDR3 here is CASSTGFRETQYF. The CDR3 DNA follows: TGTGCCAGTAGCACAGGGTTTCGGGAGACCCAGTACTTC.

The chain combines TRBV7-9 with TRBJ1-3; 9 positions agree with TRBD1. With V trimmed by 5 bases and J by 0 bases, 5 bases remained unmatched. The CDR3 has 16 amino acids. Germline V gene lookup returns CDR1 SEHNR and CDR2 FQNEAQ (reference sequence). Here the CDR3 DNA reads TGTGCCAGCAGCAGGCAGACAGGGGGCTCTGGAAACACCATATATTTT. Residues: CASSRQTGGSGNTIYF.

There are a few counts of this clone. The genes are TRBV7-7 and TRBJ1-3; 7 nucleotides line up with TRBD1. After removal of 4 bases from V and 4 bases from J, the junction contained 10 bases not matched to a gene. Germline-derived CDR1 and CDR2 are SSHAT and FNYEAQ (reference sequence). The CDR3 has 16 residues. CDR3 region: CASSSKQGRDGNTIYF. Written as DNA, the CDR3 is TGTGCCAGCAGCTCCAAACAGGGGAGAGACGGAAACACCATATATTTT.